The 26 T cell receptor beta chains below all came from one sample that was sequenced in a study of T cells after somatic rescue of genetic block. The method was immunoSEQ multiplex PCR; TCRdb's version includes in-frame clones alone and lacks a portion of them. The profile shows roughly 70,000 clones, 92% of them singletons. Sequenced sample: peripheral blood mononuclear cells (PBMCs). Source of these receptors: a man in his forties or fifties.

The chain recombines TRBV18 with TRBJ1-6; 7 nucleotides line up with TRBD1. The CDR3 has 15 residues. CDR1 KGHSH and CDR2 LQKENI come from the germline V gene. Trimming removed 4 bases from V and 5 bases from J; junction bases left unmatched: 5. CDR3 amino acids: CASSQTGANNSPLHF. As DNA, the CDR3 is TGTGCCAGCTCACAAACAGGGGCGAATAATTCACCCCTCCACTTT.

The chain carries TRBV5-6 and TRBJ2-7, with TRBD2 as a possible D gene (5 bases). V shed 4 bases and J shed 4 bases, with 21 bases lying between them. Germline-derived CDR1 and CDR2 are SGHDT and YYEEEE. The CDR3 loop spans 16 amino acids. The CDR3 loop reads CASSPAGSGELYEQYF. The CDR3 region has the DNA TGTGCCAGCAGCCCGGCCGGGTCCGGGGAATTGTACGAGCAGTACTTC.

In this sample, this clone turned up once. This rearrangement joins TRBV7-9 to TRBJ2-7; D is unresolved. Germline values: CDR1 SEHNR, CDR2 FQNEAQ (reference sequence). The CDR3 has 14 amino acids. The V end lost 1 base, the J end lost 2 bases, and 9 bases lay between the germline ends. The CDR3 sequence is CASSLDTSAYEQYF. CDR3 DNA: TGTGCCAGCAGCTTAGATACATCAGCCTACGAGCAGTACTTC.

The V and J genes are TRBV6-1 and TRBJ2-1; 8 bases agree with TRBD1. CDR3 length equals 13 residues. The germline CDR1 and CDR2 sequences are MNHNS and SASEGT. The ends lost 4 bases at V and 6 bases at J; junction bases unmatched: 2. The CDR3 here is CASSGQGINEQFF. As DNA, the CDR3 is TGTGCCAGCAGTGGACAGGGGATCAATGAGCAGTTCTTC.

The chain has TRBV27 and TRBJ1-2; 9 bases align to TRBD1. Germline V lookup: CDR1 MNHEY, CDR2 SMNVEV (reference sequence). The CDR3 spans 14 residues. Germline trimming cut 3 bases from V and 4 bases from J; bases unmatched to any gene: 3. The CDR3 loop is CASSFGTGLYGYTF. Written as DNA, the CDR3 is TGTGCCAGCAGTTTCGGGACAGGGCTCTATGGCTACACCTTC.

The CDR3, as DNA: TGTGCCAGCAGCGTCCTGGGAACTAATGAAAAACTGTTTTTT. Translation: CASSVLGTNEKLFF. The V gene is TRBV6-1, the J gene TRBJ1-4; D not certain. Trimming cost V 6 bases and J 1 base, with 9 bases left between them. CDR3 length: 14 residues. The V gene's germline CDR1 is MNHNS and CDR2 SASEGT.

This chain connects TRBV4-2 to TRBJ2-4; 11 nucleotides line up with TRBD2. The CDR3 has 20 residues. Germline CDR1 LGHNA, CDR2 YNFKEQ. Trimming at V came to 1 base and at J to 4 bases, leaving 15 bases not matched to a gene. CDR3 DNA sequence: TGTGCCAGCAGCCAAGGGGGGCTAGCGGGAGGCCTGAGCGGGAAAAACATTCAGTACTTC. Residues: CASSQGGLAGGLSGKNIQYF.

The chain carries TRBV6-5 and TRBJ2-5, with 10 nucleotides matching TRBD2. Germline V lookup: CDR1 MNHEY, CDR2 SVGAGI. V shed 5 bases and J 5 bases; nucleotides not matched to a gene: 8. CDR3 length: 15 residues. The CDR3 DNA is TGTGCCAGCAGTCCACTAGCGGGACGCCGGGAGACCCAGTACTTC. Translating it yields CASSPLAGRRETQYF.

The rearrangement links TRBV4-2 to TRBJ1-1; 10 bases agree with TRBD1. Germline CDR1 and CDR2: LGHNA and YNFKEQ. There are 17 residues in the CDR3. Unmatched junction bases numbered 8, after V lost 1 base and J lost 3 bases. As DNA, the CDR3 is TGTGCCAGCAGCCAAGCTTTTGGGACAGGGGTAGACACTGAAGCTTTCTTT. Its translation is CASSQAFGTGVDTEAFF.

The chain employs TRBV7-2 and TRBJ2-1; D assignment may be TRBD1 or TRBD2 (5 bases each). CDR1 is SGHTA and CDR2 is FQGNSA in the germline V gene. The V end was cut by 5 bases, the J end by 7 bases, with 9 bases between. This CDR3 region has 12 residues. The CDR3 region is CASSPGRNEQFF. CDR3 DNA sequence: TGTGCCAGCAGCCCGGGGCGGAATGAGCAGTTCTTC.

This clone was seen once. CDR3 protein: CASSEGTGEKQPQHF. Written as DNA, the CDR3 is TGTGCCAGCAGTGAGGGGACAGGGGAAAAACAGCCCCAGCATTTT. The rearrangement joins TRBV2 to TRBJ1-5; 10 bases align to TRBD1. The CDR3 runs to 15 residues. J was trimmed by 7 bases and V by 3 bases; bases with no gene match: 6. CDR1 is SNHLY, CDR2 FYNNEI, per germline.

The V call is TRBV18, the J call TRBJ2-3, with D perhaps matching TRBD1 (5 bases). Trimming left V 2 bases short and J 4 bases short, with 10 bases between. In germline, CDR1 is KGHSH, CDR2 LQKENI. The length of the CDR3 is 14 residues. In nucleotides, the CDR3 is TGTGCCAGCTCACCAACTCTAGGGGCAGATACGCAGTATTTT. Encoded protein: CASSPTLGADTQYF.

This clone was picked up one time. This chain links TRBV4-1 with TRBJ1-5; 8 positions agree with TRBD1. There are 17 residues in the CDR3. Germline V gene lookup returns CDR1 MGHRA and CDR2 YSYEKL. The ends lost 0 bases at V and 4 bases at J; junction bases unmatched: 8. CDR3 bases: TGCGCCAGCAGCCAAGATTCCCCCTGGACAGGGAATCAGCCCCAGCATTTT. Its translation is CASSQDSPWTGNQPQHF.

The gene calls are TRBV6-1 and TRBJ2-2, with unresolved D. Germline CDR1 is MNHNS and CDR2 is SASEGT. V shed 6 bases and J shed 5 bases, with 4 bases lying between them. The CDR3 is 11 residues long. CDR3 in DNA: TGTGCCAGCAGCGCTACCGGGGAGCTGTTTTTT. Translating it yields CASSATGELFF.

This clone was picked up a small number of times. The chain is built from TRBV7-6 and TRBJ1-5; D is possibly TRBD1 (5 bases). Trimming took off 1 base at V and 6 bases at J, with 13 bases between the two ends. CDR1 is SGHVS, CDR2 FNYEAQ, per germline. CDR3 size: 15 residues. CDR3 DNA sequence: TGTGCCAGCAGCTTAGTCGCTCAGGGAGGTCAGCCCCAGCATTTT. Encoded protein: CASSLVAQGGQPQHF.

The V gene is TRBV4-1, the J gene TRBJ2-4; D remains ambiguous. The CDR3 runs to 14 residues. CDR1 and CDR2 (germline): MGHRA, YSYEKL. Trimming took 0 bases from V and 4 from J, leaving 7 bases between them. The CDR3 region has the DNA TGCGCCAGCAGCCAAGAGGGCAGAAAAAACATTCAGTACTTC. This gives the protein CASSQEGRKNIQYF.

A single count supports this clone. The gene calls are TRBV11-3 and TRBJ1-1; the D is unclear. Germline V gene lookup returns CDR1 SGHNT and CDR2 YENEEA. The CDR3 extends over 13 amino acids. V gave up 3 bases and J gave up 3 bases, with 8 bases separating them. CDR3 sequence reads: CASSFGRYTEAFF. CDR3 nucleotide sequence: TGTGCCAGCAGCTTTGGACGATACACTGAAGCTTTCTTT.

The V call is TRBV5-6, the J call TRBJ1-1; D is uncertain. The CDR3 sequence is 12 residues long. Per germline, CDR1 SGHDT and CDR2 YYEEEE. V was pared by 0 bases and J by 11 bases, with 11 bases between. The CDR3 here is CASSLGETRAFF. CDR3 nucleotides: TGTGCCAGCAGCTTGGGTGAAACCCGGGCTTTCTTT. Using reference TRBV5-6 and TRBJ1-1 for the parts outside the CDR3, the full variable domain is DAGVTQSPTHLIKTRGQQVTLRCSPKSGHDTVSWYQQALGQGPQFIFQYYEEEERQRGNFPDRFSGHQFPNYSSELNVNALLLGDSALYLCASSLGETRAFFGQGTRLTVV.

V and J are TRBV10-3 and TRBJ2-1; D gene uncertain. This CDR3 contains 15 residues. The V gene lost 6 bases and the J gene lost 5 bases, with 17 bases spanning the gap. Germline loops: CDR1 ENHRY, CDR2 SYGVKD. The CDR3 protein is CAISLSDLSNNEQFF. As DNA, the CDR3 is TGTGCCATCAGCCTATCCGACTTATCGAACAATGAGCAGTTCTTC.

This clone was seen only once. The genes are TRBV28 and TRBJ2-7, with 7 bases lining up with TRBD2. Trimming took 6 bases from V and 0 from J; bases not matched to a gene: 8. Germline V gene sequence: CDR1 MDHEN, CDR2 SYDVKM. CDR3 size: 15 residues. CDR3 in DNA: TGTGCCAGCAGCCCCAGCGGGGTAAGCTCCTACGAGCAGTACTTC. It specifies CASSPSGVSSYEQYF.

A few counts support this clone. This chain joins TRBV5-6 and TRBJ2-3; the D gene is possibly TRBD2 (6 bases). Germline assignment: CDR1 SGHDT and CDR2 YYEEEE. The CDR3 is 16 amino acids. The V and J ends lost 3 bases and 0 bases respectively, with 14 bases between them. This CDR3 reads CASSWTRLDSTDTQYF. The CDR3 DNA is TGTGCCAGCAGCTGGACCAGACTAGATAGCACAGATACGCAGTATTTT.

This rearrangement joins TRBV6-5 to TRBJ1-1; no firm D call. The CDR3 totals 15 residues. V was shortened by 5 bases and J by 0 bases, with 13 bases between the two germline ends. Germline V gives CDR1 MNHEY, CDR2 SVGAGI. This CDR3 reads CASSRHGRMNTEAFF. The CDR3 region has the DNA TGTGCCAGCAGTCGCCATGGACGAATGAACACTGAAGCTTTCTTT.

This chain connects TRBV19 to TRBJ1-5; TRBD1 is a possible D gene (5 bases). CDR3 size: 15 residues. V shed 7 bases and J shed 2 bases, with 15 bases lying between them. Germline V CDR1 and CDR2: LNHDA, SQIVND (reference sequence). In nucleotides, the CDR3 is TGTGCCAGTATGACACCGGGGCGAGGCAATCAGCCCCAGCATTTT. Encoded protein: CASMTPGRGNQPQHF.

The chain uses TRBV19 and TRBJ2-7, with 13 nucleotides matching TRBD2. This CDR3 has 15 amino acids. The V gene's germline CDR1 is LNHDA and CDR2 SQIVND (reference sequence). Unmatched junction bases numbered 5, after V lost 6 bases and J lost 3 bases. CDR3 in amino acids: CASRLTSGGRYEQYF. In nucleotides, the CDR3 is TGTGCCAGTAGACTGACTAGCGGGGGGCGCTACGAGCAGTACTTC.

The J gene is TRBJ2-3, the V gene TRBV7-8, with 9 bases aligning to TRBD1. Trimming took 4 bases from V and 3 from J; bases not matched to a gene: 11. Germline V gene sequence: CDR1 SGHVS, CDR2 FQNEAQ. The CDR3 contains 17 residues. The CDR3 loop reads CASSSEQGALGTDTQYF. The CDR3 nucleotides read TGTGCCAGCAGCTCCGAACAGGGGGCGCTGGGTACAGATACGCAGTATTTT.

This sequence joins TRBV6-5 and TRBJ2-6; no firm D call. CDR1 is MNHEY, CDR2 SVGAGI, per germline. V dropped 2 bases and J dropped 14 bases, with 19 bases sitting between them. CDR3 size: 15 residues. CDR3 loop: CASSYEKWSGSLLTF. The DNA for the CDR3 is TGTGCCAGCAGTTACGAAAAATGGTCCGGGTCGCTCCTGACTTTC.